The source of this T cell receptor beta chain is a study of CD8 T cells in Susac syndrome. Reverse transcription of roughly 0.5 to 1 ug RNA was performed with random hexamers. TCRdb reprocessed the immunoSEQ multiplex PCR reads via MiXCR and lists one record per CDR3 protein. The sample lists hundreds of thousands of distinct CDR3 sequences; 90% to 96% were seen once. The CDR3 covers 14 residues. The V and J ends lost 2 bases and 4 bases, in that order; junction bases with no gene match: 3. CDR1 and CDR2 from the germline V gene are SEHNR and FQNEAQ (reference sequence). This receptor was taken from a human donor with Susac syndrome. The genes are TRBV7-9 and TRBJ2-7, with 9 bases identical to TRBD1. Sequences were obtained from CD4+ T cells from PBMCs. The CDR3: CASSLTGGAYEQYF. The CDR3 DNA reads as TGTGCCAGCAGCTTAACAGGGGGCGCGTACGAGCAGTACTTC. The whole variable domain, filled in from reference TRBV7-9 and TRBJ2-7, reads DTGVSQNPRHKITKRGQNVTFRCDPISEHNRLYWYRQTLGQGPEFLTYFQNEAQLEKSRLLSDRFSAERPKGSFSTLEIQRTEQGDSAMYLCASSLTGGAYEQYFGPGTRLTVT.